This entry concerns a single T cell receptor beta chain. Its antigen is unknown. This was a deep-level run. This table comes from immunoSEQ multiplex PCR, and its TCRdb copy is limited to in-frame clones, with some not included. The data contain around 2,000,000 clones, 95% of them singletons. This specimen comes from a study of shared clonotypes between healthy human individuals. V was pared by 6 bases and J by 6 bases, with 17 bases between. This CDR3 region has 14 residues. CDR1 is SGHTA and CDR2 is FQGTGA in the germline V gene. The healthy adult donors were HIV-negative and reported no recent acute infections or vaccinations. Study-level findings and limits: Generally, estimated richness proved larger in naive subsets than it did in memory subsets. Clonotype sharing among donors was expected to depend on sequencing depth.

The clonotype originates from a man aged 18 to 30 in good health. This chain links TRBV7-3 with TRBJ1-1; TRBD1 is a possible D gene (5 bases). Sequencing was done on a sample of naive CD4+ T cells sorted from blood. Noted subset: CD45RA+ positively selected. The DNA of the CDR3 is TGTGCCAGCAGAGATACCGGGGGATCTTCTGAAGCTTTCTTT. Its protein is CASRDTGGSSEAFF.